A selection of T cell receptor beta chains follows, all from one sample in a study of T cell repertoires in cytomegalovirus infection. TCRdb re-analysed the reads in MiXCR, keeping a single row per CDR3 protein. The table records about 300,000 distinct CDR3 sequences, around 10% of them present only once. Sequenced sample: PBMCs. The receptors stem from a human donor in good health (CMV status not recorded). Some clones in this sample may be carry-over from other donors' samples. The CDR3 runs from the conserved cysteine through the conserved F or W. The D gene is left open where the match is weak. For some rows the clone size is stated as once, few or many, or as a class when expanded; others skip it.

j_call,clone_size,v_call,d_call,cdr3_aa,cdr3_nt
TRBJ1-5,many,TRBV15,-,CATSRDPNQPQHF,TGTGCCACCAGCAGAGATCCCAATCAGCCCCAGCATTTT
TRBJ1-2,few,TRBV2,-,CASSETPGSYGYTF,TGTGCCAGCAGTGAAACGCCAGGGTCCTATGGCTACACCTTC
TRBJ2-3,many,TRBV5-1,-,CASSLGQGLRGSTQYF,TGCGCCAGCAGCTTGGGACAGGGACTCCGGGGGTCAACGCAGTATTTT
TRBJ1-5,many,TRBV28,-,CATLVYIQGPGLSNQPQHF,TGTGCCACCCTAGTTTATATCCAGGGCCCTGGGCTCAGCAATCAGCCCCAGCATTTT
TRBJ2-1,many,TRBV6-2/TRBV6-3,TRBD2,CASSSLGLAGGEQFF,TGTGCCAGCAGTTCCCTCGGACTAGCGGGGGGTGAGCAGTTCTTC
TRBJ2-5,many,TRBV7-2,TRBD2,CASSSELAGGQETQYF,TGTGCCAGCAGCTCAGAACTAGCGGGGGGGCAGGAGACCCAGTACTTC
TRBJ1-2,many,TRBV6-6,-,CASSYSKGLGGYTF,TGTGCCAGCAGTTACTCGAAGGGATTGGGTGGCTACACCTTC
TRBJ1-6,many,TRBV7-6,-,CASSLAFGANSPLHF,TGTGCCAGCAGCTTAGCCTTTGGGGCAAATTCACCCCTCCACTTT
TRBJ2-5,many,TRBV6-2/TRBV6-3,-,CASTSQVPGEETQYF,TGTGCCAGCACCTCGCAGGTCCCAGGGGAAGAGACCCAGTACTTC
TRBJ1-2,many,TRBV29-1,-,CSASDGDNYGYTF,TGCAGCGCCTCGGACGGGGATAACTATGGCTACACCTTC
TRBJ1-5,-,TRBV19,-,CASSMVNQPQHF,TGTGCCAGTAGTATGGTGAATCAGCCCCAGCATTTT
TRBJ1-2,-,TRBV7-2,-,CASSLVRDTYYGYTF,TGTGCCAGCAGCTTAGTCCGGGACACCTACTATGGCTACACCTTC
TRBJ1-5,many,TRBV7-2,-,CASSFGTRRNQPQHF,TGTGCCAGCAGCTTCGGGACACGGAGGAATCAGCCCCAGCATTTT
TRBJ1-1,-,TRBV10-3,-,CAIKGDNTEAFF,TGTGCCATCAAGGGGGACAACACTGAAGCTTTCTTT
TRBJ1-2,many,TRBV18,-,CASSPPSWGSDGGYTF,TGTGCCAGCTCACCACCCTCGTGGGGATCTGATGGGGGCTACACCTTC
TRBJ1-1,-,TRBV20-1,-,CSARTQGQAFF,TGCAGTGCTAGGACCCAGGGGCAGGCTTTCTTT
TRBJ2-1,many,TRBV12-3/TRBV12-4,TRBD1,CASSFRQGVINEQFF,TGTGCCAGCAGTTTTCGCCAGGGGGTCATCAATGAGCAGTTCTTC
TRBJ2-3,-,TRBV20-1,TRBD2,CSASTGGVADTQYF,TGCAGTGCTAGTACGGGGGGTGTGGCAGATACGCAGTATTTT
TRBJ2-3,many,TRBV7-2,TRBD2,CASSSPSGTTWEQYF,TGTGCCAGCAGCTCCCCCAGCGGGACGACCTGGGAGCAGTATTTT
TRBJ2-1,few,TRBV6-4,-,CASSYRDNEQFF,TGTGCCAGCAGTTATAGGGACAATGAGCAGTTCTTC
TRBJ1-4,-,TRBV7-9,-,CASSLYLTATNEKLFF,TGTGCCAGCAGCTTATACCTGACAGCAACTAATGAAAAACTGTTTTTT
TRBJ1-1,many,TRBV29-1,TRBD1,CSVVGQLNTEAFF,TGCAGCGTTGTGGGACAGTTGAACACTGAAGCTTTCTTT
TRBJ1-1,many,TRBV3-1,-,CASSEGGPLEAFF,TGTGCCAGCAGCGAGGGGGGACCCTTAGAAGCTTTCTTT
TRBJ2-2,few,TRBV4-2,-,CASSQDVMGETNTGELFF,TGTGCCAGCAGCCAAGATGTAATGGGGGAGACGAACACCGGGGAGCTGTTTTTT
TRBJ2-1,many,TRBV7-6,-,CASSLVWDQSDEQFF,TGTGCCAGCAGCTTAGTATGGGACCAGAGTGATGAGCAGTTCTTC
TRBJ2-2,many,TRBV20-1,-,CSAPRARTNTGELFF,TGCAGTGCCCCCCGGGCCAGAACGAACACCGGGGAGCTGTTTTTT
TRBJ1-1,many,TRBV27,TRBD1,CASSGPRDRGSPNTEAFF,TGTGCCAGCAGTGGACCCAGGGACAGGGGATCCCCGAACACTGAAGCTTTCTTT
TRBJ2-1,-,TRBV20-1,TRBD2,CSARVPAGESSYNEQFF,TGCAGTGCTAGAGTCCCTGCGGGGGAGAGCTCCTACAATGAGCAGTTCTTC
TRBJ2-3,-,TRBV20-1,-,CSASPPSRLPTSTDTQYF,TGCAGTGCTTCCCCTCCTTCTCGGCTACCTACTAGCACAGATACGCAGTATTTT
TRBJ1-5,many,TRBV6-2/TRBV6-3,-,CASSDGGNQPQHF,TGTGCCAGCTCCGACGGAGGCAATCAGCCCCAGCATTTT
TRBJ1-6,-,TRBV6-1,TRBD1,CASSGRTGVSPLHF,TGTGCCAGCAGTGGGAGGACAGGGGTTTCACCCCTCCACTTT
TRBJ2-7,many,TRBV6-5,-,CASSYSRGPYEQYF,TGTGCCAGCAGTTACTCACGGGGCCCCTACGAGCAGTACTTC
TRBJ2-4,few,TRBV19,-,CASSTLRGGGAKNIQYF,TGTGCCAGTAGTACACTGCGGGGAGGGGGAGCCAAAAACATTCAGTACTTC
TRBJ1-1,many,TRBV7-9,-,CASSFREYTEAFF,TGTGCCAGCAGCTTCCGGGAGTACACTGAAGCTTTCTTT
TRBJ2-3,many,TRBV12-3/TRBV12-4,-,CASRGGADTQYF,TGTGCCAGCAGAGGAGGCGCAGATACGCAGTATTTT
TRBJ1-5,many,TRBV7-9,TRBD1,CASSLGGGGDQPQHF,TGTGCCAGCAGCTTAGGAGGGGGCGGCGATCAGCCCCAGCATTTT
TRBJ2-2,few,TRBV7-9,-,CASSPPANTGELFF,TGTGCCAGCAGCCCCCCCGCGAACACCGGGGAGCTGTTTTTT
TRBJ1-5,-,TRBV29-1,-,CSVEAALGQPQHF,TGCAGCGTTGAAGCCGCTCTGGGTCAGCCCCAGCATTTT
TRBJ1-1,-,TRBV29-1,TRBD1,CSSWTGGITEAFF,TGCAGCTCTTGGACAGGGGGAATCACTGAAGCTTTCTTT
TRBJ1-6,few,TRBV20-1,TRBD1,CSARDGTGVYSPLHF,TGCAGTGCTAGAGATGGGACAGGGGTTTATTCACCCCTCCACTTT
TRBJ2-3,many,TRBV6-5,TRBD1,CASRTGTAPRTSTDTQYF,TGTGCCAGCAGAACTGGGACAGCTCCTCGGACTAGCACAGATACGCAGTATTTT
TRBJ2-6,many,TRBV7-8,-,CASSLGQRGANVLTF,TGTGCCAGCAGCTTAGGACAGCGTGGGGCCAACGTCCTGACTTTC
TRBJ2-4,many,TRBV7-2,TRBD1,CASSHGTGGNIQYF,TGTGCCAGCAGCCATGGGACAGGTGGGAACATTCAGTACTTC
TRBJ2-1,many,TRBV2,TRBD2,CASSVRGGNNEQFF,TGTGCCAGCAGTGTACGGGGGGGGAACAATGAGCAGTTCTTC
TRBJ1-2,many,TRBV5-1,-,CASSPQDGGGTF,TGCGCCAGCAGCCCACAGGACGGCGGAGGCACCTTC
TRBJ1-2,-,TRBV12-3/TRBV12-4,-,CASSLGRGIYGYTF,TGTGCCAGCAGTTTGGGCAGGGGTATCTATGGCTACACCTTC
TRBJ1-4,-,TRBV6-6,TRBD1,CASSNSGTGNEKLFF,TGTGCCAGCAGTAACTCCGGGACAGGGAATGAAAAACTGTTTTTT
TRBJ2-1,many,TRBV5-6,-,CASAGNANEQFF,TGTGCCAGCGCGGGGAATGCGAATGAGCAGTTCTTC
TRBJ1-3,many,TRBV29-1,-,CSASRVSGNTIYF,TGCAGCGCCAGCCGGGTCTCTGGAAACACCATATATTTT
TRBJ2-3,-,TRBV7-4,TRBD2,CSSSSGTSASTDTQYF,TGCTCCAGCAGCTCCGGGACTAGCGCTAGCACAGATACGCAGTATTTT
TRBJ2-3,-,TRBV20-1,TRBD2,CSARLAGGPGRTDTQYF,TGCAGTGCTAGGCTTGCGGGGGGGCCGGGAAGAACAGATACGCAGTATTTT
TRBJ2-7,many,TRBV29-1,-,CSVEDRGEYEQYF,TGCAGCGTTGAAGACAGGGGAGAGTACGAGCAGTACTTC
TRBJ1-2,many,TRBV14,-,CASSQNLGDGYTF,TGTGCCAGCAGCCAAAATTTAGGGGACGGCTACACCTTC
TRBJ2-2,many,TRBV7-2,TRBD2,CASREQGTTNTGELFF,TGTGCCAGCAGGGAACAAGGGACTACAAACACCGGGGAGCTGTTTTTT
TRBJ2-5,many,TRBV28,-,CASARPGAGAIGETQYF,TGTGCCAGCGCCAGACCCGGGGCAGGGGCGATAGGGGAGACCCAGTACTTC
TRBJ2-2,many,TRBV19,TRBD1,CASSPTTGRNTGELFF,TGTGCCAGTAGTCCAACGACAGGGAGGAACACCGGGGAGCTGTTTTTT
TRBJ2-1,-,TRBV20-1,-,CSARDGLGAGWNEQFF,TGCAGTGCTAGAGATGGGCTTGGGGCGGGGTGGAATGAGCAGTTCTTC
TRBJ1-5,few,TRBV3-1,TRBD1,CASSQDLDRGQPQHF,TGTGCCAGCAGCCAAGATCTCGACAGGGGTCAGCCCCAGCATTTT
TRBJ2-3,many,TRBV5-4,-,CASSWDHREGQYF,TGTGCCAGCAGCTGGGATCATCGAGAGGGGCAGTATTTT